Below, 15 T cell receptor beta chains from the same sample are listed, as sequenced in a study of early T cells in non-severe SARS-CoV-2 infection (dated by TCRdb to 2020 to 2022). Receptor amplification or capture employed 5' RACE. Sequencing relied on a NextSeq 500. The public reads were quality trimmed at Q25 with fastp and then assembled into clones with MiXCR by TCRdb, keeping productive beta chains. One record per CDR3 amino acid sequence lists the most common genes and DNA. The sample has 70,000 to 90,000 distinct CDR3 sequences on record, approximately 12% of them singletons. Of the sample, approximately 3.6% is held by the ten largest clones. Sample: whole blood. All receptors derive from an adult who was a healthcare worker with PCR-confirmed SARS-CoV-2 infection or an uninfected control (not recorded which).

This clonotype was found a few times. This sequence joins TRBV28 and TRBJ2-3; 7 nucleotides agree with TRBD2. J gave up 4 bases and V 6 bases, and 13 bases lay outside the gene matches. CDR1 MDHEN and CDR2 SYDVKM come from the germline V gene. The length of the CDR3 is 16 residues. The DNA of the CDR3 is TGTGCCAGCAGACACCCTAGTGCGGGGGTTTCAGATACGCAGTATTTT. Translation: CASRHPSAGVSDTQYF.

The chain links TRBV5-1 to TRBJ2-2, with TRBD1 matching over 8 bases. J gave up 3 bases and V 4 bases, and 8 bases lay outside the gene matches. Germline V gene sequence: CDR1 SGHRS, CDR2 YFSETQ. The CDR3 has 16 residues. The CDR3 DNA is TGCGCCAGCAGCCCTTTGACAGGGGCGGACACCGGGGAGCTGTTTTTT. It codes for CASSPLTGADTGELFF.

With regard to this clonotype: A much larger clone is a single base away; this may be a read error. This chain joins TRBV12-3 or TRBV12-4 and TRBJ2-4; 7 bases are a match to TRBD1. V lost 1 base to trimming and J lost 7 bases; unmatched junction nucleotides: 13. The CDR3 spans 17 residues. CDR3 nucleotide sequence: TGTGCCAGCAGTTTAGGGTTAGGGGGCGCCGGTCGGAACATTCAGTACTTC. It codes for CASSLGLGGAGRNIQYF.

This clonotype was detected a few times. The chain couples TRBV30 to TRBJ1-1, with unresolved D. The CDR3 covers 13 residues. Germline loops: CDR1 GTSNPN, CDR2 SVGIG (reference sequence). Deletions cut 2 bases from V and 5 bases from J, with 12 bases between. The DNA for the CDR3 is TGTGCCTGGAGTAGAAAGGGAATGACTGAAGCTTTCTTT. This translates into CAWSRKGMTEAFF.

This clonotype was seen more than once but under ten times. The CDR3 loop is CASSQTSGRGETQYF. CDR3 DNA sequence: TGCGCCAGCAGCCAGACTAGCGGGAGAGGCGAGACCCAGTACTTC. The gene calls are TRBV5-1 and TRBJ2-5, with TRBD2 identical over 12 bases. The CDR3 contains 15 residues. The germline V gene encodes CDR1 SGHRS and CDR2 YFSETQ. The junction had 6 bases not matched to a gene; V was cut back by 4 bases and J by 5 bases.

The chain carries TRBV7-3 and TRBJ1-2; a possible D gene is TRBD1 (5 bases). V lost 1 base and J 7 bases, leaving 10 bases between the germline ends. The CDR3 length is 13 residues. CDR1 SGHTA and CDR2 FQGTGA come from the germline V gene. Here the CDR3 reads CASSLSGGSGYTF. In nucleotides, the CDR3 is TGTGCCAGCAGCTTAAGTGGGGGATCTGGCTACACCTTC.

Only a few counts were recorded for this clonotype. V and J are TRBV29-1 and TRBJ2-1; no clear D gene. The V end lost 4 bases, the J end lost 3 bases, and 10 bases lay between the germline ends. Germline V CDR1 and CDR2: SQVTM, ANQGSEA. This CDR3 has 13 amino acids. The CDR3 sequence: CSVAQTVYNEQFF. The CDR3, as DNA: TGCAGCGTTGCACAAACCGTCTACAATGAGCAGTTCTTC.

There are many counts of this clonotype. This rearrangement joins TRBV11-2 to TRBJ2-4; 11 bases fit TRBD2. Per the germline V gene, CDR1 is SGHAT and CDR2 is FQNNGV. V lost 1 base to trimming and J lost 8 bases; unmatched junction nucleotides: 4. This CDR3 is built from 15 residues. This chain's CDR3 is CASSLVAGGLDIQYF. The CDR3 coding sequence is TGTGCCAGCAGCTTAGTAGCGGGAGGGTTAGACATTCAGTACTTC.

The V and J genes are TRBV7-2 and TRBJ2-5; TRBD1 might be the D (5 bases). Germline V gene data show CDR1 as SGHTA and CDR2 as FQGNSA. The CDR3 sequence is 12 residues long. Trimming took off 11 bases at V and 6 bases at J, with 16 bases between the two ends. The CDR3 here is CALTDSLKTQYF. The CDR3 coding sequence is TGTGCCTTGACAGACAGTTTGAAGACCCAGTACTTC.

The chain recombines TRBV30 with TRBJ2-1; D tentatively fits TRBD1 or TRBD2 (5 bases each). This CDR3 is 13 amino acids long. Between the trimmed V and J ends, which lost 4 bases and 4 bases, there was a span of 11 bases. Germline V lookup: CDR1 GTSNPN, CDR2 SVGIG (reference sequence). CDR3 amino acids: CAWKAGGYNEQFF. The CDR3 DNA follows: TGTGCCTGGAAGGCTGGGGGATACAATGAGCAGTTCTTC.

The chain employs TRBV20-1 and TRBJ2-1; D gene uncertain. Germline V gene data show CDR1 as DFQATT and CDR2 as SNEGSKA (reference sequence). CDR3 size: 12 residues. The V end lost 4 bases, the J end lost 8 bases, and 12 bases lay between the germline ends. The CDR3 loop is CSANPLMDEQFF. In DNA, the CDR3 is TGCAGTGCTAACCCGTTAATGGATGAGCAGTTCTTC.

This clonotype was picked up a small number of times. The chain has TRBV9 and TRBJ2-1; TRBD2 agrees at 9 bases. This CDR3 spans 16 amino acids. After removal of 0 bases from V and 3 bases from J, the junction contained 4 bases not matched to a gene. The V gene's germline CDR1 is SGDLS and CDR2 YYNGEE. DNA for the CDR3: TGTGCCAGCAGCGTAGACCCTAGCGGGATCTACAATGAGCAGTTCTTC. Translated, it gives CASSVDPSGIYNEQFF.

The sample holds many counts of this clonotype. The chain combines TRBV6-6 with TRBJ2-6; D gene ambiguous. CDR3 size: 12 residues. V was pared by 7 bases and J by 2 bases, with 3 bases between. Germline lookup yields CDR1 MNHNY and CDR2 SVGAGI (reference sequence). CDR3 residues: CASNAGANVLTF. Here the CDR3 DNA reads TGTGCCAGCAATGCTGGGGCCAACGTCCTGACTTTC.

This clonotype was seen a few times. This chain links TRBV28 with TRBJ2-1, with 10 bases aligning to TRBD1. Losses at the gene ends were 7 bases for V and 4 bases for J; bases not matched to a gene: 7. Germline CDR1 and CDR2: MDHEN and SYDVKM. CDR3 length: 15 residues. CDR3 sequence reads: CASIPPGQGYNEQFF. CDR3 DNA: TGTGCCAGCATTCCCCCGGGACAGGGGTACAATGAGCAGTTCTTC.

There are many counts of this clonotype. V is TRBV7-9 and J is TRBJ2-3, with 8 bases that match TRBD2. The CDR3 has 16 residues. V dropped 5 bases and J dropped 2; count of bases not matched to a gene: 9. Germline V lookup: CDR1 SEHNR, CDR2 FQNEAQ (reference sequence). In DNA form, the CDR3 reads TGTGCCAGCAGCACGTATAGCGGGAAGGACACAGATACGCAGTATTTT. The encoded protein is CASSTYSGKDTDTQYF.